This entry concerns a single TCR beta chain. Its antigen specificity is not known. No qualities accompany the bases; no much larger clone lies one base away. The germline V gene (reference sequence) yields SEHNR for CDR1 and FQNEAQ for CDR2. The CDR3, cysteine through phenylalanine, is 13 amino acids long. Only CDR3 DNA is held: 39 bases, read in frame from base 1. V loses 3 bases of germline sequence and J loses 4 bases, and the interval between the two ends is 9 bases. For the CD8 naive samples, CD45RO-negative cells were positively selected for CCR7, yielding a CD45RA+CCR7+ population from which TemRA cells were excluded. The donors were healthy, HIV-negative adults with no recently reported acute infections or vaccinations. Every donor was a Caucasian adult living in Nashville, Tennessee, USA. After blood collection by leukapheresis, PBMCs were isolated using Ficoll-Histopaque density gradient centrifugation and then cryopreserved in the vapor phase of liquid nitrogen. Analytical flow cytometry was used to check the purity and quantity of every magnetically sorted T cell population. Genomic DNA was isolated from every sorted fraction and measured by UV absorbance on a Nanodrop 2000c.

Using the deep immunoSEQ assay, multiplex PCR amplified TCR CDR3 regions from genomic DNA. Extracted genomic DNA from each cell subset was spread evenly across all wells of several immunoSEQ 96-well plates, with each plate serving as a replicate. Each replicate PCR for sorted subsets received about 210 ng genomic DNA, equal to around 32,000 T cell genomes. Purified libraries were quantified with a Qubit 3.0 fluorometer, sized on a Bioanalyzer 2100, and re-quantified with the KAPA Library Quantification kit. A separate single-read 150-cycle Illumina NextSeq 550 flow cell was used to sequence each immunoSEQ 96-well plate. In the original analysis: Because the immunoSEQ output included only junctional sequences and no quality scores, the filtering could not be the same as the filtering used for full-length reads. Sequences were annotated with PyIR, a Python wrapper for IgBLAST v1.9, and V/J genes and CDR3 were assigned using IMGT germline references. Reads were removed for weak V/J assignments (E-value above 1e-6), missing CDR3, stop codons, out-of-frame junctions, or ambiguous translated residues. V3J clonotypes were defined as sequences sharing the same inferred V gene, J gene, and CDR3 amino acid sequence. Percentage overlap between repertoires was computed as shared unique clonotypes divided by the size of the smaller repertoire. Richness of each repertoire was evaluated using RTK rarefaction, the Chao1 estimator, and Recon v2.1 estimates of unobserved clonotypes. For all TCRbeta clonotypes obtained by the gDNA method from four donors, generation probabilities were computed with OLGA. TCRdb re-hosts the immuneACCESS table, in-frame sequences only. Its copies lack some clones; in the studies checked, an unresolved V gene accounts for under half of them, and the cause for the rest is not known. V and J calls and clone size follow that table, whereas D and trimming were derived from the DNA. The sample table lists 550,000 to 600,000 clones, 95% to 98% of them with a count of one. Of the sample, less than 0.35% falls within the top ten clones.

The source of the sample is a study of shared clonotypes between healthy human individuals (dated by TCRdb to the early 2020s). Looking at the study overall: Two women and a few men aged 18 to 49 years were included in the cohort. For each donor, CD4 naive and CD4 memory were each given three plates, CD8 naive was given two plates, and CD8 memory was given one plate. To estimate repertoire size and how much clonotype sharing occurs between individuals, the study deeply sequenced the blood TCR repertoires of roughly 5 healthy adults. Libraries were prepared and TCR repertoires were sequenced by different laboratories using diverse techniques, in order to increase sequencing depth and limit assay-specific biases. Per donor, leukapheresis produced somewhere between about 0.9 and 9.5 billion PBMCs.

What the study reported, not specific to this receptor: Higher generation probabilities were observed for clonotypes shared by all four sorted-subset donors than for non-shared clonotypes. The small number of donors limited the genetic and exposure-history diversity represented. Pairwise subsampling indicated that sequencing depth was expected to affect the degree of clonotype sharing among donors. Estimated clonotype richness was generally larger for naive than for memory subsets. Rarefaction of sorted-subset datasets indicated incomplete sequencing despite the large sequencing depth. When a handful of donors were compared, the shared fraction of clonotypes was 5% to 6.5% for naive CD4, about 4% for naive CD8, 2.3% for memory CD4, and around 0.37% for memory CD8. Sampling was limited to blood, and TCR repertoires in tissue likely differ from TCR repertoires in blood.

This receptor was identified in a man aged 30 to 45 in good health. The sample taken for sequencing was naive CD8+ T cells sorted from blood. What the cell subset or site label conveys for this sample: CD45RA+CCR7+. The chain is encoded by TRBV7-9 joined to TRBJ1-2, with the D gene not confidently named. The bases are TGTGCCAGCAGCTTTCGGGTTCTCTATGGCTACACCTTC. Its protein is CASSFRVLYGYTF.